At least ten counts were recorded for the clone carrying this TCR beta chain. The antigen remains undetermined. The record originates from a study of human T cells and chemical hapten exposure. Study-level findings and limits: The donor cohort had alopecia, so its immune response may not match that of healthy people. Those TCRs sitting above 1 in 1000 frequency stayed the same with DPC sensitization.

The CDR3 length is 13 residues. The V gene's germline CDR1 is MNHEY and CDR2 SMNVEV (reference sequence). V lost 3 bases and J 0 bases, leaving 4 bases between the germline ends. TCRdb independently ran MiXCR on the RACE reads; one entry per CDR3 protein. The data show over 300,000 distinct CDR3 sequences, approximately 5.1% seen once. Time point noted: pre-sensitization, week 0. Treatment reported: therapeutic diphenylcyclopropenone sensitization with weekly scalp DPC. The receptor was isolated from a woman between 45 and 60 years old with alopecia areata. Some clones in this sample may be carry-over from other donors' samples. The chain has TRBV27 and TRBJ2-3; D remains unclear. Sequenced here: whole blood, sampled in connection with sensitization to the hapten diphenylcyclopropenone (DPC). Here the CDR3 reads CASSFSSTDTQYF. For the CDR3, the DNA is TGTGCCAGCAGTTTTTCTAGCACAGATACGCAGTATTTT.